This T cell receptor beta chain was sequenced in a study of blood T cell repertoires in COVID-19. About the study: Acute and convalescent COVID-19 samples came from the United States, Italy and Spain. Nucleic acid was either cDNA or gDNA, and it came from T cells, B-cell-depleted T cells, or PBMCs.

There are 14 residues in the CDR3. Trimming stripped 2 bases from V and 5 bases from J, with 9 bases between. CDR1 SGHTA and CDR2 FQGTGA come from the germline V gene. Original data processing: By means of reference gene primer amplification, nucleated cell counts were estimated. The table came from immunoSEQ multiplex PCR; TCRdb's copy has only in-frame clones and leaves some out. V, J and clone size derive from that table, while D and trimming were established from the DNA sequence. The sample lists 240,000 or so clones, approximately 91% seen once, with just under 0.8% in the top ten. The TCR was taken from a woman aged 30 to 39 with acute or convalescent COVID-19. The chain uses TRBV7-3 and TRBJ2-2, with D maybe TRBD2 (5 bases). Sample: peripheral blood. CDR3 protein: CASSLGSRTGELFF. The CDR3 DNA reads as TGTGCCAGCAGCTTAGGGAGTCGGACCGGGGAGCTGTTTTTT.